This T cell receptor beta chain was recovered during a study of OX40 agonist ivuxolimab in advanced cancers. Sequencing was performed with immunoSEQ multiplex PCR; in TCRdb, only in-frame clones are kept and a portion is missing. The sample holds roughly 95,000 clones; over 75% are singletons and the top ten take less than 2%. The CDR3 has 16 amino acids. Germline CDR1 and CDR2: LGHNA and YNFKEQ. V lost 0 bases and J 0 bases, leaving 11 bases between the germline ends. The sequence came from an adult with an advanced solid tumor such as melanoma, head and neck, liver or kidney cancer. This sequence joins TRBV4-2 and TRBJ1-2; possibly TRBD1 for D (5 bases). This specimen consisted of CD4+ or CD8+ T cells sorted from blood, obtained in a trial of the OX40 agonist ivuxolimab. The CDR3, as DNA: TGTGCCAGCAGCCAAGAGGGGCAGGGAGCTAACTATGGCTACACCTTC. This codes for CASSQEGQGANYGYTF.